This T cell receptor beta chain stems from a study of tumor and adjacent non-tumor tissue in lung cancer. General observations from the study: Tumor repertoires had a smaller top 100 clone share than normal lung.

This clonotype was seen just once. Its antigen is not identified. Mismatch with germline at one junction end may stem from a read error. Germline V gene sequence: CDR1 GTSNPN, CDR2 SVGIG (reference sequence). This CDR3 has 14 residues. This sample's RNA came from whole unsorted tissue. Distant lung tissue was collected more than 3 cm away from the tumor edge. TCRbeta libraries were built with three rounds of nested PCR, modified from ARM-PCR. TCRdb re-called the multiplex PCR reads through MiXCR, storing one row per CDR3 protein. The table has about 98,000 distinct CDR3 sequences, 75% to 85% seen once. The sequence came from a man in his 60s with small cell lung cancer. The specimen was distant non-tumor lung tissue. The chain employs TRBV30 and TRBJ1-1, with D hard to call. The CDR3 loop is CACFSPPGNTETLF. The CDR3 coding sequence is TGTGCCTGTTTCTCCCCCCCGGGGAACACTGAAACTCTCTTT.